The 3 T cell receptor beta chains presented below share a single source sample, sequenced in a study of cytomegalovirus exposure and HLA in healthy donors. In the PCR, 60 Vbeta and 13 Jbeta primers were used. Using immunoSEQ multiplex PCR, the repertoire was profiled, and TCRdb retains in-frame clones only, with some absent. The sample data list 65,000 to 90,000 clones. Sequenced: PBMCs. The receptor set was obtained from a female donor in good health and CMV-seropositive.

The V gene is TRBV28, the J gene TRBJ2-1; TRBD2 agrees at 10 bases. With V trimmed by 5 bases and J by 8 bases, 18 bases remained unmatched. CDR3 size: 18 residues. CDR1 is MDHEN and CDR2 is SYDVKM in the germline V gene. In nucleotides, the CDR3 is TGTGCCAGCAGTCATAGTGGGGCTAGCGGGAGAATTAGGGATGAGCAGTTCTTC. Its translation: CASSHSGASGRIRDEQFF. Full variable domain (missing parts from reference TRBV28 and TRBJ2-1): DVKVTQSSRYLVKRTGEKVFLECVQDMDHENMFWYRQDPGLGLRLIYFSYDVKMKEKGDIPEGYSVSREKKERFSLILESASTNQTSMYLCASSHSGASGRIRDEQFFGPGTRLTVL.

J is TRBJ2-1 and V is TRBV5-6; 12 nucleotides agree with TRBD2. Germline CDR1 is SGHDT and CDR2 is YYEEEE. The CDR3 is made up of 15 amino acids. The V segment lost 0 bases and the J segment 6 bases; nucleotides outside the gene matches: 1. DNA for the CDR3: TGTGCCAGCAGCTTGGGACTAGCGGGGGTCAATGAGCAGTTCTTC. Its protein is CASSLGLAGVNEQFF.

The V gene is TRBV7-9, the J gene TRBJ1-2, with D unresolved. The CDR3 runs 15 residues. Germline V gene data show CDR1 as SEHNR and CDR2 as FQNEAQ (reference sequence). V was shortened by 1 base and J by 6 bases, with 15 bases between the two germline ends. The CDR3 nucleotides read TGTGCCAGCAGCTTAGGAAGATTGGGGAGTGATGGCTACACCTTC. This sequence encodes CASSLGRLGSDGYTF.